This TCR beta chain originates from a study of control samples from healthy donors and cancer patients (dated by TCRdb to the early 2020s). Receptor libraries were prepared by the immunoSEQ multiplex PCR assay. TCRdb holds this immuneACCESS table with in-frame rearrangements only. Some clones are missing; in checked studies, unresolved V genes explain under half, and the rest has no known cause. This sample gives some 99,000 clones in total; approximately 90% of them show up just once. 15% to 20% of the sample goes to the ten largest clones. Reading the germline V gene gives CDR1 KGHSH and CDR2 LQKENI. The CDR3 covers 15 residues, taking in both the cysteine and the phenylalanine. Of the read, only the CDR3 DNA is kept; its 45 bases are in frame from base 1. The V and J ends are trimmed by 0 bases and 7 bases, leaving 13 bases between them. A note on this clone: Its binding antigen is unknown. Base-call qualities are not available, and no considerably larger clone is one nucleotide away.

The sequence links TRBV18 to TRBJ2-1; the D segment could be TRBD2, given 6 matching bases. Sequencing was performed on blood. The clonotype originates from a woman aged 50 to 60 in good health. The CDR3 region has the sequence CASSPPAGDLNEQFF. The base sequence is TGTGCCAGCTCACCACCTGCCGGGGACTTAAATGAGCAGTTCTTC.